The 20 T cell receptor beta chains listed next were all sequenced from one sample in a study of Ad26.COV2.S vaccination and SARS-CoV-2 variants (dated by TCRdb to the early 2020s). The receptor library was made with the immunoSEQ multiplex PCR assay. TCRdb's version of the immuneACCESS table is confined to in-frame rearrangements and falls short of the full clone set. An unresolved V gene accounts for under half of the shortfall where checked; the remainder is of unknown origin. Within this sample are 350,000 to 500,000 clones, with about nine tenths of them counted one time only. The ten largest clones capture around 4.5% of the sample. The sample's treatment or condition label, decoded: 19 received Ad26.COV2.S at low or high dose, single or two shots; several received placebo; per-sample allocation not given. For vaccine and placebo recipients, the sequenced repertoires came from samples collected on day 63 after the first injection.

This specimen was peripheral blood, taken in a trial of Ad26.COV2.S vaccine versus placebo. All receptors derive from a person between 18 and 59 years old who received the Ad26.COV2.S COVID-19 vaccine or a placebo.

DNA of the CDR3: TGTGCCAGCAGCTTAGTGGTGTTAGCGGGAGGAAGCTCCTACAATGAGCAGTTCTTC. As protein: CASSLVVLAGGSSYNEQFF. The gene calls are TRBV7-2 and TRBJ2-1, with TRBD2 matching over 10 bases. V was pared by 1 base and J by 0 bases, with 9 bases of the junction left unmatched. The CDR3 runs to 19 residues. The V gene's germline CDR1 is SGHTA and CDR2 FQGNSA.

The DNA for the CDR3 is TGTGCCAGTAGCCCCGGACAGTTCTTTGACACAGATACGCAGTATTTT. Residues: CASSPGQFFDTDTQYF. The rearrangement joins TRBV19 to TRBJ2-3; tentative D call: TRBD1 (6 bases). Trimming left V 6 bases short and J 2 bases short, with 18 bases between. Germline V gene data show CDR1 as LNHDA and CDR2 as SQIVND (reference sequence). The CDR3 runs 16 residues.

CDR3 loop: CAITKLAGPYEQYF. The DNA for the CDR3 is TGTGCCATCACAAAACTAGCGGGACCCTACGAGCAGTACTTC. This chain connects TRBV10-3 to TRBJ2-7; TRBD2 matches at 10 bases. The V gene's germline CDR1 is ENHRY and CDR2 SYGVKD. This CDR3 spans 14 amino acids. The junction had 5 bases not matched to a gene; V was cut back by 7 bases and J by 2 bases.

V gene TRBV2 combines with J gene TRBJ2-1; D is ambiguous. Between the trimmed V and J ends, which lost 3 bases and 5 bases, there was a span of 8 bases. The germline V gene has CDR1 SNHLY and CDR2 FYNNEI. CDR3 size: 13 residues. The CDR3 DNA is TGTGCCAGCAGTGATCGGACCCACAATGAGCAGTTCTTC. Amino acids: CASSDRTHNEQFF. The full variable domain, in which reference TRBV2 and TRBJ2-1 provide the parts outside the CDR3, is EPEVTQTPSHQVTQMGQEVILRCVPISNHLYFYWYRQILGQKVEFLVSFYNNEISEKSEIFDDQFSVERPDGSNFTLKIRSTKLEDSAMYFCASSDRTHNEQFFGPGTRLTVL.

Notes on this clone: In the same sample, other DNA sequences code for this CDR3. The gene calls are TRBV7-9 and TRBJ2-1; no reliable D call. V lost 0 bases to trimming and J lost 4 bases, with 7 bases between them. CDR1 is SEHNR, CDR2 FQNEAQ, per germline (reference sequence). The CDR3 spans 14 residues. The CDR3 bases are TGTGCCAGCAGCTTAGCGGGCACATACAATGAGCAGTTCTTC. Translated: CASSLAGTYNEQFF.

The chain uses TRBV28 and TRBJ2-7; D call uncertain. The CDR3 has 13 amino acids. CDR1 and CDR2 from the germline V gene are MDHEN and SYDVKM. The V and J ends lost 2 bases and 4 bases respectively, with 9 bases between them. DNA of the CDR3: TGTGCCAGCAGTTTACTGGGTACTTACGAGCAGTACTTC. It translates to CASSLLGTYEQYF.

V is TRBV7-9 and J is TRBJ2-5; D is undetermined. V lost 8 bases and J lost 5, with 15 bases in between. CDR1 is SEHNR, CDR2 FQNEAQ, per germline (reference sequence). This CDR3 spans 13 amino acids. CDR3 nucleotides: TGTGCCAGCGCTAAACAGTCCTGGGAGACCCAGTACTTC. Its translation: CASAKQSWETQYF.

This clone turned up a few times. This chain connects TRBV7-9 to TRBJ1-2; TRBD1 aligns across 7 bases. The CDR3 extends over 13 amino acids. The V gene end was trimmed by 5 bases and the J gene end by 3 bases; junction bases not matched to a gene: 3. Germline CDR1 is SEHNR and CDR2 is FQNEAQ (reference sequence). The CDR3 reads CASSAGQDYGYTF. CDR3 bases: TGTGCCAGCAGCGCCGGACAGGACTATGGCTACACCTTC.

The rearrangement uses TRBV5-1 and TRBJ2-3; 10 nucleotides agree with TRBD2. This CDR3 has 17 amino acids. J lost 0 bases, V lost 1 base, and 5 bases had no gene match. Per the germline V gene, CDR1 is SGHRS and CDR2 is YFSETQ. This chain's CDR3 is CASSLILAGVSTDTQYF. For the CDR3, the DNA is TGCGCCAGCAGCTTGATCCTAGCGGGAGTTAGCACAGATACGCAGTATTTT.

The chain's CDR3 is CASSYSPGLVREQYF. The DNA of the CDR3 is TGTGCCAGCAGTTACTCTCCGGGACTAGTGAGGGAGCAGTACTTC. The chain couples TRBV6-5 to TRBJ2-7; 8 bases map to TRBD2. Germline CDR1 MNHEY, CDR2 SVGAGI. V lost 0 bases and J lost 7; bases outside the gene matches: 8. The CDR3 is 15 amino acids.

Remarks on this clone: The identical CDR3 is also encoded by other nucleotide sequences in the sample. The gene calls are TRBV3-1 (or the pseudogene TRBV3-2) and TRBJ2-5; tentatively, D is TRBD2 (5 bases). Looked up from germline, CDR1 is LGHDT and CDR2 is YNNKEL (reference sequence). The length of the CDR3 is 12 residues. Between the trimmed V and J ends, which lost 4 bases and 2 bases, there was a span of 5 bases. The CDR3 loop reads CASSPGQETQYF. CDR3 nucleotides: TGTGCCAGCAGCCCGGGGCAAGAGACCCAGTACTTC.

V usage is TRBV15 and J usage is TRBJ2-7, with 9 bases identical to TRBD1. Trimming cost V 4 bases and J 9 bases; bases outside gene matches: 10. Germline lookup yields CDR1 LNHNV and CDR2 YYDKDF (reference sequence). The CDR3 spans 14 residues. The CDR3 spells CATSKGTGMSSQYF. In DNA form, the CDR3 reads TGTGCCACCAGCAAAGGGACAGGGATGAGTTCGCAGTACTTC.

The rearrangement links TRBV7-6 to TRBJ2-2, with 9 bases that match TRBD1. CDR1 and CDR2 from the germline V gene are SGHVS and FNYEAQ. Trimming took 4 bases from V and 3 from J; bases not matched to a gene: 6. The CDR3 contains 16 residues. DNA for the CDR3: TGTGCCAGCAGCTCACAGGGGGCGCGGGACACCGGGGAGCTGTTTTTT. Amino acids: CASSSQGARDTGELFF.

The chain has TRBV3-1 (or the pseudogene TRBV3-2) and TRBJ2-7, with D possibly matching TRBD2 (6 bases). CDR3 length: 15 amino acids. The V gene lost 3 bases and the J gene lost 0 bases, with 12 bases spanning the gap. CDR1 LGHDT and CDR2 YNNKEL come from the germline V gene (reference sequence). The CDR3 region is CASSQEGLSSYEQYF. In DNA, the CDR3 is TGTGCCAGCAGCCAGGAGGGCCTTAGCTCCTACGAGCAGTACTTC.

The chain joins TRBV5-4 to TRBJ2-1; 8 bases are a match to TRBD2. The CDR3 runs 17 residues. In germline, CDR1 is SGHNT, CDR2 YYREEE (reference sequence). Losses at the gene ends were 4 bases for V and 3 bases for J; bases not matched to a gene: 12. The CDR3 coding sequence is TGTGCCAGCAGCCCGACTGGGACTAGAAGTCTCTACAATGAGCAGTTCTTC. It translates to CASSPTGTRSLYNEQFF.

This chain connects TRBV29-1 to TRBJ1-3; weak D call: TRBD1 (5 bases). The CDR3 covers 12 residues. From germline, CDR1 is SQVTM and CDR2 ANQGSEA. The germline V and J ends were trimmed by 7 bases and 0 bases, with 7 bases remaining between them. This CDR3 is CSGGTSGNTIYF. CDR3 nucleotides: TGCAGCGGCGGGACCTCTGGAAACACCATATATTTT. Full variable domain (outside the CDR3, taken from reference TRBV29-1 and TRBJ1-3): SAVISQKPSRDICQRGTSLTIQCQVDSQVTMMFWYRQQPGQSLTLIATANQGSEATYESGFVIDKFPISRPNLTFSTLTVSNMSPEDSSIYLCSGGTSGNTIYFGEGSWLTVV.

The rearrangement joins TRBV7-8 to TRBJ2-7, with TRBD1 matching over 10 bases. This CDR3 comprises 17 residues. J lost 3 bases, V lost 1 base, and 9 bases had no gene match. Germline CDR1 and CDR2: SGHVS and FQNEAQ. CDR3 region: CASSLGVGTGVNYEQYF. The CDR3 DNA follows: TGTGCCAGCAGCTTAGGAGTTGGGACAGGGGTGAACTACGAGCAGTACTTC.

CDR3 sequence: CASSERRATYEQYF. In nucleotides, the CDR3 is TGTGCCAGCAGTGAAAGAAGGGCAACCTACGAGCAGTACTTC. The chain recombines TRBV2 with TRBJ2-7; no reliable D call. The CDR3 is 14 amino acids. Trimming took 2 bases from V and 2 from J, leaving 10 bases between them. CDR1 is SNHLY, CDR2 FYNNEI, per germline.

The J gene is TRBJ2-2, the V gene TRBV5-1; perhaps TRBD2 as D (8 bases). This CDR3 is 16 amino acids long. The germline CDR1 and CDR2 sequences are SGHRS and YFSETQ. Trimming shortened V by 4 bases and J by 0 bases, and 13 bases separated the two germline ends. Here the CDR3 reads CASSQGGLANTGELFF. For the CDR3, the DNA is TGCGCCAGCAGCCAGGGGGGACTAGCGAACACCGGGGAGCTGTTTTTT.

This chain links TRBV28 with TRBJ2-1, with 8 bases fitting TRBD2. CDR3 length equals 15 residues. Trimming removed 5 bases from V and 0 bases from J; junction bases left unmatched: 3. CDR1 is MDHEN, CDR2 SYDVKM, per germline. The CDR3 DNA reads TGTGCCAGCAGTGGACTAGCCTCCTCCTACAATGAGCAGTTCTTC. Protein sequence: CASSGLASSYNEQFF.